Listed below are T cell receptor beta chains from one sample, sequenced in a study of early T cells in non-severe SARS-CoV-2 infection. One entry per CDR3 protein, called by TCRdb with MiXCR from the 5' RACE reads. Of some 66,000 distinct CDR3 sequences listed, approximately 8.3% are singletons. Sample: whole blood. These receptors all stem from an adult who was a healthcare worker with PCR-confirmed SARS-CoV-2 infection or an uninfected control (not recorded which). Each CDR3 is given with its conserved first and last residue. D genes are given only for firm matches. Rows give clone size only sometimes, using once, few, many, or a class for an expanded clone.

CDR3: CASRLGTSITYEQYF; DNA: TGTGCCAGTAGGCTGGGGACTAGCATCACCTACGAGCAGTACTTC; D: TRBD2; size: many; J: TRBJ2-7; V: TRBV19
CDR3: CASSSRNEQFF; DNA: TGTGCCAGCAGCTCGAGGAATGAGCAGTTCTTC; D: -; size: many; J: TRBJ2-1; V: TRBV7-8
CDR3: CASSQGADNQPQHF; DNA: TGTGCCAGCAGCCAAGGGGCCGACAATCAGCCCCAGCATTTT; D: -; size: few; J: TRBJ1-5; V: TRBV3-2
CDR3: CSARQGTSGNTIYF; DNA: TGCAGTGCTAGGCAGGGGACCTCTGGAAACACCATATATTTT; D: -; size: -; J: TRBJ1-3; V: TRBV20-1
CDR3: CASSLGDNEQFF; DNA: TGTGCCAGCAGCTTAGGGGACAATGAGCAGTTCTTC; D: -; size: many; J: TRBJ2-1; V: TRBV11-2
CDR3: CASSPKTSGSRNEQFF; DNA: TGTGCCAGCAGTCCCAAAACTAGCGGGAGCCGAAATGAGCAGTTCTTC; D: TRBD2; size: many; J: TRBJ2-1; V: TRBV27
CDR3: CASSLSGSGANVLTF; DNA: TGCGCCAGCAGCTTGTCCGGGTCTGGGGCCAACGTCCTGACTTTC; D: -; size: -; J: TRBJ2-6; V: TRBV5-1
CDR3: CASSRDRDTGELFF; DNA: TGTGCCAGCAGCCGGGACAGGGACACCGGGGAGCTGTTTTTT; D: TRBD1; size: few; J: TRBJ2-2; V: TRBV27
CDR3: CASSWGVAAKQETQYF; DNA: TGCGCCAGCAGCTGGGGGGTAGCGGCGAAACAAGAGACCCAGTACTTC; D: -; size: few; J: TRBJ2-5; V: TRBV5-1
CDR3: CASSLELAGGTTDTQYF; DNA: TGTGCCAGCAGCTTGGAACTAGCGGGAGGGACCACAGATACGCAGTATTTT; D: TRBD2; size: few; J: TRBJ2-3; V: TRBV11-2
CDR3: CSASLAGGRWEQYF; DNA: TGCAGTGCTAGTTTAGCGGGAGGGCGTTGGGAGCAGTACTTC; D: TRBD2; size: few; J: TRBJ2-7; V: TRBV20-1
CDR3: CASSLAEGANGYTF; DNA: TGTGCCAGCAGTTTAGCGGAGGGGGCGAATGGCTACACCTTC; D: TRBD1; size: many; J: TRBJ1-2; V: TRBV12-3/TRBV12-4
CDR3: CAISEPSWRGDNEQFF; DNA: TGTGCCATCAGTGAGCCTAGCTGGAGAGGGGACAATGAGCAGTTCTTC; D: -; size: few; J: TRBJ2-1; V: TRBV10-3
CDR3: CASSTTGTAYEQYF; DNA: TGTGCCAGCAGCACCACCGGGACTGCCTACGAGCAGTACTTC; D: -; size: many; J: TRBJ2-7; V: TRBV9
CDR3: CASSIGEPGLDTYNEQFF; DNA: TGTGCCAGTAGTATCGGGGAGCCGGGACTCGACACCTACAATGAGCAGTTCTTC; D: -; size: few; J: TRBJ2-1; V: TRBV19
CDR3: CSARQRERYTQYF; DNA: TGCAGTGCTAGACAGCGGGAGAGATATACGCAGTATTTT; D: TRBD2; size: few; J: TRBJ2-3; V: TRBV20-1
CDR3: CSARDTKNYGYTF; DNA: TGCAGTGCTAGGGACACCAAAAACTATGGCTACACCTTC; D: -; size: few; J: TRBJ1-2; V: TRBV20-1
CDR3: CASSQAEQGYEQYF; DNA: TGCGCCAGCAGCCAAGCGGAACAGGGCTACGAGCAGTACTTC; D: -; size: many; J: TRBJ2-7; V: TRBV4-1
CDR3: CSALRDSNYNEQFF; DNA: TGCAGCGCCCTCCGGGACAGCAACTACAATGAGCAGTTCTTC; D: TRBD1; size: few; J: TRBJ2-1; V: TRBV29-1
CDR3: CASSVGTSGDTQYF; DNA: TGTGCCAGCAGCGTAGGGACTTCAGGAGATACGCAGTATTTT; D: -; size: few; J: TRBJ2-3; V: TRBV9
CDR3: CASSQTRSQLAVYGYTF; DNA: TGTGCCAGCAGCCAAACCCGAAGTCAATTGGCAGTCTATGGCTACACCTTC; D: -; size: -; J: TRBJ1-2; V: TRBV3-1
CDR3: CSARTAGGDSYEQYF; DNA: TGCAGTGCTAGAACCGCTGGGGGCGACTCCTACGAGCAGTACTTC; D: -; size: many; J: TRBJ2-7; V: TRBV20-1
CDR3: CASSLRLLSYEQYF; DNA: TGTGCCAGCAGCTTACGGCTCCTCTCCTACGAGCAGTACTTC; D: -; size: few; J: TRBJ2-7; V: TRBV7-3
CDR3: CASSSTGAETQYF; DNA: TGTGCCAGCAGCTCGACAGGGGCCGAGACCCAGTACTTC; D: TRBD1; size: -; J: TRBJ2-5; V: TRBV7-7
CDR3: CASSARTSGSHHEQYF; DNA: TGTGCCAGCAGTGCCCGGACTAGCGGGAGTCATCACGAGCAGTACTTC; D: TRBD2; size: many; J: TRBJ2-7; V: TRBV27
CDR3: CASSRVDNEQYF; DNA: TGCGCCAGCTCTAGAGTAGATAACGAGCAGTACTTC; D: -; size: many; J: TRBJ2-7; V: TRBV10-2
CDR3: CASSLAKGIRSYEQYF; DNA: TGTGCCAGCAGCTTAGCGAAAGGAATACGATCCTACGAGCAGTACTTC; D: -; size: many; J: TRBJ2-7; V: TRBV7-2
CDR3: CASSQDRGTAPDTQYF; DNA: TGTGCCAGCAGCCAAGATCGCGGGACGGCCCCAGATACGCAGTATTTT; D: -; size: -; J: TRBJ2-3; V: TRBV4-2
CDR3: CSARGTESSYNSPLHF; DNA: TGCAGTGCTAGGGGGACCGAGAGCTCCTATAATTCACCCCTCCACTTT; D: -; size: few; J: TRBJ1-6; V: TRBV20-1
CDR3: CASSPLDWNNEQFF; DNA: TGTGCCAGCAGCCCCCTCGACTGGAACAATGAGCAGTTCTTC; D: -; size: -; J: TRBJ2-1; V: TRBV7-9
CDR3: CASSSGQLGEQYF; DNA: TGTGCCAGCAGCTCGGGACAGTTGGGCGAGCAGTACTTC; D: TRBD1; size: -; J: TRBJ2-7; V: TRBV7-3
CDR3: CATSDPRGSNEKLFF; DNA: TGTGCCACCAGTGACCCCAGGGGCTCTAATGAAAAACTGTTTTTT; D: -; size: -; J: TRBJ1-4; V: TRBV24-1
CDR3: CASSRNTGTDTQYF; DNA: TGTGCCAGCAGCCGAAATACAGGCACAGATACGCAGTATTTT; D: -; size: few; J: TRBJ2-3; V: TRBV7-3
CDR3: CASSARTGGWEQFF; DNA: TGTGCCAGCAGCGCGAGGACAGGAGGATGGGAGCAGTTCTTC; D: TRBD1; size: -; J: TRBJ2-1; V: TRBV11-2
CDR3: CASSAGGGSNQPQHF; DNA: TGTGCCAGCAGCGCGGGTGGAGGAAGCAATCAGCCCCAGCATTTT; D: -; size: -; J: TRBJ1-5; V: TRBV27
CDR3: CASSQEAVGTDTQYF; DNA: TGCGCCAGCAGCCAAGAAGCGGTAGGGACAGATACGCAGTATTTT; D: -; size: many; J: TRBJ2-3; V: TRBV4-3
CDR3: CASGLGQADNEQFF; DNA: TGTGCTAGTGGTTTGGGACAAGCGGACAATGAGCAGTTCTTC; D: -; size: few; J: TRBJ2-1; V: TRBV12-5
CDR3: CASSLNAQERGYTF; DNA: TGTGCCAGCAGCTTAAATGCCCAGGAGCGTGGCTACACCTTC; D: -; size: many; J: TRBJ1-2; V: TRBV7-3
CDR3: CASSTGLAGDEQYF; DNA: TGCGCCAGCAGCACCGGACTAGCGGGAGATGAGCAGTACTTC; D: TRBD2; size: -; J: TRBJ2-7; V: TRBV4-3
CDR3: CSATTPGQRYYTF; DNA: TGCAGCGCCACCACACCGGGACAGCGATACTACACCTTC; D: TRBD1; size: many; J: TRBJ1-2; V: TRBV29-1
CDR3: CASSATTSGRSYNEQFF; DNA: TGTGCCAGCAGTGCAACGACTAGCGGTCGCTCCTACAATGAGCAGTTCTTC; D: TRBD2; size: -; J: TRBJ2-1; V: TRBV6-1
CDR3: CAWSRVQGRKGRNEQYF; DNA: TGTGCCTGGAGTCGGGTACAGGGGCGCAAGGGTAGGAACGAGCAGTACTTC; D: TRBD1; size: -; J: TRBJ2-7; V: TRBV30
CDR3: CASSLGFGAGADTQYF; DNA: TGTGCCAGCAGCTTAGGTTTTGGAGCGGGAGCAGATACGCAGTATTTT; D: TRBD2; size: few; J: TRBJ2-3; V: TRBV11-2
CDR3: CASFDRDRHSYEQYF; DNA: TGTGCCAGCTTTGATCGGGACCGACACTCCTACGAGCAGTACTTC; D: -; size: -; J: TRBJ2-7; V: TRBV6-2/TRBV6-3
CDR3: CASSLGQGPSEQYF; DNA: TGTGCCAGCAGCTTAGGGCAGGGCCCCTCCGAGCAGTACTTC; D: -; size: -; J: TRBJ2-7; V: TRBV11-2
CDR3: CSVAGLAGGSYNEQFF; DNA: TGCAGCGTGGCAGGACTAGCGGGAGGATCATACAATGAGCAGTTCTTC; D: TRBD2; size: few; J: TRBJ2-1; V: TRBV29-1
CDR3: CSARGASGGLTDTQYF; DNA: TGCAGTGCTAGAGGTGCTAGCGGGGGACTAACAGATACGCAGTATTTT; D: TRBD2; size: -; J: TRBJ2-3; V: TRBV20-1
CDR3: CASRLRDSGNQPQHF; DNA: TGTGCCAGCAGACTCCGGGACAGCGGAAATCAGCCCCAGCATTTT; D: TRBD1; size: few; J: TRBJ1-5; V: TRBV12-3/TRBV12-4
CDR3: CASSPLVSGANVLTF; DNA: TGTGCCAGCTCACCACTCGTGTCTGGGGCCAACGTCCTGACTTTC; D: -; size: few; J: TRBJ2-6; V: TRBV18
CDR3: CASSVGPRQFF; DNA: TGTGCCAGCAGCGTTGGGCCCCGGCAGTTCTTC; D: -; size: -; J: TRBJ2-1; V: TRBV7-2
CDR3: CASSYSARLNTEAFF; DNA: TGTGCCAGCAGTTACTCGGCCCGATTGAACACTGAAGCTTTCTTT; D: -; size: many; J: TRBJ1-1; V: TRBV6-2/TRBV6-3
CDR3: CASSQGTAALDTQYF; DNA: TGTGCCAGCAGCCAAGGGACAGCGGCATTAGATACGCAGTATTTT; D: -; size: -; J: TRBJ2-3; V: TRBV14
CDR3: CASSIQSGANVLTF; DNA: TGTGCCAGCAGCATACAATCTGGGGCCAACGTCCTGACTTTC; D: -; size: few; J: TRBJ2-6; V: TRBV14
CDR3: CASSLGQFTDTQYF; DNA: TGTGCCAGCAGCTTAGGGCAGTTCACAGATACGCAGTATTTT; D: -; size: few; J: TRBJ2-3; V: TRBV7-2